This TCR beta chain was found in a study of T cell responses to AZD1222 COVID-19 vaccine. Measured with immunoSEQ multiplex PCR; TCRdb has only the in-frame clones, and not every one. The sample contains more than 95,000 clones, around nine tenths of which appear only once. The junction had 5 bases not matched to a gene; V was cut back by 8 bases and J by 7 bases. Germline-derived CDR1 and CDR2 are MNHEY and SVGAGI. This CDR3 has 13 residues. The source of this sequence is an adult in good health. The chain is built from TRBV6-5 and TRBJ2-2; 9 bases match TRBD1. The input for sequencing was peripheral blood, taken on day 0 of AZD1222 vaccination. The CDR3 sequence: CASGGQGLGELFF. CDR3 nucleotides: TGTGCCAGCGGGGGACAGGGACTCGGGGAGCTGTTTTTT.